This TCR beta chain emerged from a study of T-cell reconstitution after alpha-beta-depleted transplantation in children. Library preparation (for TCRbeta) was performed with unique molecular identifiers. Via MiXCR, TCRdb re-called the PCR reads, giving one row per CDR3 protein. The sample includes about 400,000 distinct CDR3 sequences, about a fifth seen only once; the top ten take 3.8%. The V gene's germline CDR1 is SQVTM and CDR2 ANQGSEA. V lost 5 bases, J lost 1 base, and 11 bases lay in between. There are 14 residues in the CDR3. The table lists this clonotype with many counts. This specimen was PBMCs from the stem cell graft donor, taken from the stem cell graft. The chain combines TRBV29-1 with TRBJ2-2; no reliable D call. This clonotype was sampled from a human donor who donated a stem cell graft to a child with acute myeloid leukemia. CDR3 protein: CSVPPEENTGELFF. CDR3 DNA sequence: TGCAGCGTTCCCCCGGAAGAGAACACCGGGGAGCTGTTTTTT.